This note documents a single TCR beta chain sequence. Its antigen remains unidentified. The data are from a study of shared clonotypes between healthy human individuals. This CDR3 region has 14 residues. CDR1 LNHDA and CDR2 SQIVND come from the germline V gene (reference sequence). Deep-level settings were used for running the assay. The authors' processing: There were no quality scores in the junction-only immunoSEQ sequences, so filtering differed. Produced via immunoSEQ multiplex PCR; TCRdb's table is partial and in-frame only. V, J and clone size are those of that table, while D and trimming were read from the DNA. The sample lists about 380,000 clones, 90% to 98% occurring once. Points from the study as a whole: A handful of donors showed sharing of roughly 5% of naive CD4 clonotypes. Clonotypes not shared had lower generation probabilities than those common to all four donors.

The rearrangement uses TRBV19 and TRBJ1-5; D possibly corresponds to TRBD1 (5 bases). The receptor's source is a man between 25 and 39 years old in good health. Material: memory CD8+ T cells sorted from blood. Subset described: CD45RO+ cells pooled with CCR7-negative TemRA cells. The CDR3 coding sequence is TGTGGGAGTAGCCTAAGGGGCAGCAATCAGCCCCAGCATTTT. It specifies CGSSLRGSNQPQHF.